These 19 T cell receptor beta chains share one sample of origin, sequenced in a study of T cell changes during pregnancy in multiple sclerosis. Sequencing used immunoSEQ multiplex PCR; TCRdb keeps in-frame clones, though not all of them. The sample yields around 100,000 clones, 92% seen once. The source material was peripheral blood, sampled after pregnancy. These receptors all come from a female donor with multiple sclerosis, enrolled in a pregnancy study.

The J gene is TRBJ2-7, the V gene TRBV19; D is possibly TRBD1 (5 bases). V lost 3 bases, J lost 5 bases, and 11 bases lay in between. Germline loops: CDR1 LNHDA, CDR2 SQIVND (reference sequence). The CDR3 has 13 residues. CDR3 sequence: CASSISTVHEQYF. The DNA for the CDR3 is TGTGCCAGTAGTATCTCGACAGTACACGAGCAGTACTTC.

The J gene is TRBJ2-5, the V gene TRBV7-2, with D uncertain. The CDR3 sequence is 11 residues long. Trimming removed 3 bases at V and 4 bases at J, with 3 bases between. Germline-derived CDR1 and CDR2 are SGHTA and FQGNSA. DNA of the CDR3: TGTGCCAGCAGCTTCGGAGAGACCCAGTACTTC. This translates into CASSFGETQYF.

For this clone: Other nucleotide sequences from this sample produce the same CDR3. The chain uses TRBV7-6 and TRBJ1-1, with D hard to call. This CDR3 has 13 amino acids. Trimming took off 2 bases at V and 2 bases at J, with 6 bases between the two ends. Germline V lookup: CDR1 SGHVS, CDR2 FNYEAQ. The CDR3 nucleotides are TGTGCCAGCAGCTTACAGGAAAACACTGAAGCTTTCTTT. Its protein product is CASSLQENTEAFF.

This chain joins TRBV5-1 and TRBJ1-5, with D possibly TRBD1 on 5 matching bases. The germline CDR1 and CDR2 sequences are SGHRS and YFSETQ. This CDR3 contains 13 residues. V was cut by 0 bases and J by 6 bases, with 7 bases left in between. The CDR3 nucleotides read TGCGCCAGCAGCTTGGGGGGCGGTCAGCCCCAGCATTTT. Encoded protein: CASSLGGGQPQHF. Variable domain in full (rest from reference TRBV5-1 and TRBJ1-5): KAGVTQTPRYLIKTRGQQVTLSCSPISGHRSVSWYQQTPGQGLQFLFEYFSETQRNKGNFPGRFSGRQFSNSRSEMNVSTLELGDSALYLCASSLGGGQPQHFGDGTRLSIL.

This chain connects TRBV10-3 to TRBJ1-1; D gene ambiguous. V was shortened by 4 bases and J by 1 base, with 4 bases between the two germline ends. The length of the CDR3 is 12 residues. CDR1 and CDR2 from the germline V gene are ENHRY and SYGVKD. The CDR3 DNA is TGTGCCATCAGTGGAGGGAACACTGAAGCTTTCTTT. Its protein is CAISGGNTEAFF.

The genes are TRBV7-8 and TRBJ2-4; TRBD2 matches at 9 bases. V lost 4 bases, J lost 0 bases, and 7 bases stayed unmatched. This CDR3 spans 17 amino acids. Germline CDR1 reads SGHVS; CDR2 reads FQNEAQ. The CDR3 DNA follows: TGTGCCAGCAGCTCCCTAAGACTAGCGGAAGCCAAAAACATTCAGTACTTC. Its protein product is CASSSLRLAEAKNIQYF.

The genes are TRBV4-3 and TRBJ1-5; possible D gene TRBD1, 6 bases. V lost 0 bases to trimming and J lost 2 bases, with 17 bases between them. The CDR3 has 18 residues. In germline, CDR1 is LGHNA, CDR2 YSLEER. Written as DNA, the CDR3 is TGCGCCAGCAGCCAAGAACGGGGCACAGGGACCCGCAATCAGCCCCAGCATTTT. Amino acid sequence: CASSQERGTGTRNQPQHF.

CDR3 in DNA: TGTGCCAGCAGTTTATCCATCATGAACACTGAAGCTTTCTTT. It yields the protein CASSLSIMNTEAFF. The chain employs TRBV27 and TRBJ1-1; D unclear. Germline V CDR1 and CDR2: MNHEY, SMNVEV (reference sequence). The CDR3 runs 14 residues. V was trimmed by 0 bases and J by 0 bases, leaving 5 bases between them.

V and J are TRBV9 and TRBJ1-1; the match to TRBD1 covers 11 bases. Germline CDR1 reads SGDLS; CDR2 reads YYNGEE. V lost 4 bases and J lost 4; bases outside the gene matches: 6. This CDR3 contains 15 residues. The CDR3 protein is CASSTGTGGGTEAFF. The CDR3, as DNA: TGTGCCAGCAGCACCGGGACAGGGGGAGGCACTGAAGCTTTCTTT.

The chain has TRBV19 and TRBJ2-3; 11 bases are shared with TRBD1. Germline V lookup: CDR1 LNHDA, CDR2 SQIVND (reference sequence). This CDR3 is 16 amino acids long. V was pared by 8 bases and J by 5 bases, with 12 bases of the junction left unmatched. The CDR3 reads CASSPRTGGVVDTQYF. Written as DNA, the CDR3 is TGTGCCAGTTCACCACGGACAGGGGGCGTCGTAGATACGCAGTATTTT. The full variable domain, in which reference TRBV19 and TRBJ2-3 provide the parts outside the CDR3, is DGGITQSPKYLFRKEGQNVTLSCEQNLNHDAMYWYRQDPGQGLRLIYYSQIVNDFQKGDIAEGYSVSREKKESFPLTVTSAQKNPTAFYLCASSPRTGGVVDTQYFGPGTRLTVL.

The rearrangement links TRBV7-6 to TRBJ2-2; D is perhaps TRBD1 (5 bases). V shed 6 bases and J shed 4 bases, with 9 bases lying between them. This CDR3 comprises 13 residues. CDR1 and CDR2 from the germline V gene are SGHVS and FNYEAQ. The CDR3 reads CASRRTPTGELFF. Here the CDR3 DNA reads TGTGCCAGCAGGAGGACACCCACCGGGGAGCTGTTTTTT.

This clone appeared once. The chain recombines TRBV6-5 with TRBJ1-2, with 7 bases identical to TRBD1. The CDR3 totals 15 residues. The germline V gene encodes CDR1 MNHEY and CDR2 SVGAGI. With 3 bases clipped from V and 4 bases from J, the junction kept 8 bases outside the gene matches. The CDR3 DNA sequence: TGTGCCAGCAGTTATAGGCCGGGACAGACCTATGGCTACACCTTC. It codes for CASSYRPGQTYGYTF.

The chain joins TRBV6-1 to TRBJ1-4, with TRBD1 identical over 8 bases. CDR3 size: 15 residues. V lost 6 bases and J lost 8; bases outside the gene matches: 11. CDR1 is MNHNS and CDR2 is SASEGT in the germline V gene. CDR3 DNA sequence: TGTGCCAGCAGCCCCCCGGGACAGGCGTTCGAAAAACTGTTTTTT. It yields the protein CASSPPGQAFEKLFF.

The chain combines TRBV9 with TRBJ2-7; 10 bases fit TRBD2. With V trimmed by 3 bases and J by 2 bases, 8 bases remained unmatched. The CDR3 is 16 residues long. The germline V gene encodes CDR1 SGDLS and CDR2 YYNGEE. Here the CDR3 DNA reads TGTGCCAGCAGCGAGGGGGGGACTAGCGCTACCTACGAGCAGTACTTC. Protein sequence: CASSEGGTSATYEQYF.

A remark on this clone: This sample also contains other DNA sequences that code for the same CDR3. The chain has TRBV9 and TRBJ2-7; 12 bases are a match to TRBD2. CDR3 length: 14 amino acids. The ends lost 2 bases at V and 4 bases at J; junction bases unmatched: 1. The germline CDR1 and CDR2 sequences are SGDLS and YYNGEE. CDR3 DNA: TGTGCCAGCAGCGTCGGACTAGCGGGGTACGAGCAGTACTTC. Translating gives CASSVGLAGYEQYF.

This sequence joins TRBV7-6 and TRBJ1-2, with 8 bases identical to TRBD1. Germline CDR1 reads SGHVS; CDR2 reads FNYEAQ. The length of the CDR3 is 14 residues. The J segment lost 4 bases and the V segment lost 6 bases, leaving 7 bases of the junction unmatched. CDR3 sequence reads: CASSNGQGLYGYTF. CDR3 nucleotide sequence: TGTGCCAGCAGTAATGGACAGGGACTCTATGGCTACACCTTC.

The chain combines TRBV2 with TRBJ1-3; no definite D call. V was cut by 0 bases and J by 2 bases, with 8 bases left in between. CDR3 length: 15 residues. The germline gives CDR1 SNHLY, CDR2 FYNNEI. The CDR3 nucleotides read TGTGCCAGCAGTGAAGCGGCGACTCCTGGAAACACCATATATTTT. It encodes CASSEAATPGNTIYF.

This chain uses TRBV15 with TRBJ2-5, with D possibly being TRBD2 (6 bases). V lost 1 base and J 2 bases, leaving 11 bases between the germline ends. The CDR3 consists of 15 residues. Looked up from germline, CDR1 is LNHNV and CDR2 is YYDKDF (reference sequence). The DNA for the CDR3 is TGTGCCACCAGCAGAGGTATTGCGGGGCAAGAGACCCAGTACTTC. Protein sequence: CATSRGIAGQETQYF.

The V call is TRBV7-8, the J call TRBJ2-3; 13 positions agree with TRBD2. This CDR3 has 18 residues. Germline assignment: CDR1 SGHVS and CDR2 FQNEAQ. V trimming: 2 bases; J trimming: 4 bases; junction bases outside the gene matches: 9. As DNA, the CDR3 is TGTGCCAGCAGCTTAATCCGGACTAGCGGGAGTCTTGCAGATACGCAGTATTTT. This gives the protein CASSLIRTSGSLADTQYF.